The rows below give T cell receptor beta chains drawn from one sample of a study of vaccination and CD4 T cells after COVID-19. These receptors have no known antigen. MiXCR, applied by TCRdb to the PCR reads, yields one record per CDR3 protein. This table has fewer than 15,000 distinct CDR3 sequences, 45% to 60% appearing once. Material for sequencing was CD4+ T cells from blood, cultured in vitro. The receptors derive from a human donor who had recovered from COVID-19. Both conserved end residues are part of each CDR3. A D gene is named only where the DNA matches it firmly. Expanded clones are given a class, and other clones once, few, many or no size at all.

size: .; D: .; J: TRBJ2-1; V: TRBV20-1; DNA: TGCAGTGCTAGAGTTATAGGACCATACAATGAGCAGTTCTTC; CDR3: CSARVIGPYNEQFF
size: .; D: .; J: TRBJ1-1; V: TRBV29-1; DNA: TGCATCGCTCTCGTAATCCCTACTGAAGCTTTCTTT; CDR3: CIALVIPTEAFF
size: .; D: .; J: TRBJ2-7; V: TRBV12-3/TRBV12-4; DNA: TGTGCCAGCAGTGGGGGTGGTGCAGTCTCCTACGAGCAGTACTTC; CDR3: CASSGGGAVSYEQYF
size: few; D: TRBD1; J: TRBJ2-1; V: TRBV7-9; DNA: TGTGCCAGCAGCCCGGGGACAGGGATGGGAGAGCAGTTCTTC; CDR3: CASSPGTGMGEQFF
size: few; D: .; J: TRBJ1-4; V: TRBV28; DNA: TGTGCCAGCGGACGGATTGGGGAAAAACTGTTTTTT; CDR3: CASGRIGEKLFF
size: .; D: .; J: TRBJ1-4; V: TRBV11-3; DNA: TGTGCCAGCAGCTCGCCCTTCGGGGTAGTAGATGAAAAACTGTTTTTT; CDR3: CASSSPFGVVDEKLFF
size: .; D: TRBD1; J: TRBJ1-2; V: TRBV7-9; DNA: TGTGCCAGCAGCTTAGAGGGGACAGGAGATGGCTACACCTTC; CDR3: CASSLEGTGDGYTF
size: .; D: TRBD2; J: TRBJ2-5; V: TRBV19; DNA: TGTGCCAGTAAACCTGGACTAGCGGGAGAGACCCAGTACTTC; CDR3: CASKPGLAGETQYF
size: few; D: TRBD2; J: TRBJ2-1; V: TRBV7-2; DNA: TGTGCCAGCAGCCCGAGACTAGCGGGAGAGAGGAATGAGCAGTTCTTC; CDR3: CASSPRLAGERNEQFF
size: .; D: .; J: TRBJ1-4; V: TRBV7-8; DNA: TGTGCCAGCAGCTCCAATCAGGCCCCGAGGGCTGAAAAACTGTTTTTT; CDR3: CASSSNQAPRAEKLFF
size: few; D: .; J: TRBJ1-6; V: TRBV7-9; DNA: TGTGCCAGCAGGGGGGGAGGGTCGGGATCACCCCTCCACTTT; CDR3: CASRGGGSGSPLHF
size: .; D: TRBD2; J: TRBJ2-1; V: TRBV10-2; DNA: TGCGCCAGCAGATCGGGTAAGCGGGGGTCGAACAATGAGCAGTTCTTC; CDR3: CASRSGKRGSNNEQFF
size: .; D: .; J: TRBJ1-1; V: TRBV6-5; DNA: TGTGCCAGCAGTTACTCGATCATGGGGAGCACTGAAGCTTTCTTT; CDR3: CASSYSIMGSTEAFF
size: .; D: .; J: TRBJ2-2; V: TRBV12-3/TRBV12-4; DNA: TGTGCCAGCAGTACCCGGGCCCGCTGGGAGCTGTTTTTT; CDR3: CASSTRARWELFF
size: few; D: TRBD1; J: TRBJ2-3; V: TRBV11-2; DNA: TGTGCCAGCAGTCGATACAGGGGATTACCAGATACGCAGTATTTT; CDR3: CASSRYRGLPDTQYF
size: .; D: .; J: TRBJ2-2; V: TRBV19; DNA: TGTGCCAGTAGTATAGATCGAACCGGGGAGCTGTTTTTT; CDR3: CASSIDRTGELFF
size: few; D: TRBD1; J: TRBJ1-5; V: TRBV20-1; DNA: TGCAGTGCTAGGACAGGGGTGGGCAATCAGCCCCAGCATTTT; CDR3: CSARTGVGNQPQHF
size: .; D: .; J: TRBJ1-6; V: TRBV6-1; DNA: TGTGCCAGCAGCCCCCGGAGATCACCCCTCCACTTT; CDR3: CASSPRRSPLHF
size: .; D: TRBD1; J: TRBJ1-1; V: TRBV7-9; DNA: TGTGCCAGCAGCCTTGACAGGGGTTGGACTGAAGCTTTCTTT; CDR3: CASSLDRGWTEAFF
size: .; D: .; J: TRBJ2-7; V: TRBV25-1; DNA: TGTGCCAGCAGTATCCAGGGACGATACGAGCAGTACTTC; CDR3: CASSIQGRYEQYF
size: .; D: TRBD1; J: TRBJ1-5; V: TRBV4-1; DNA: TGCGCCAGCAGCCAAGACGACCAATCCGGGACAGGCTACAATCAGCCCCAGCATTTT; CDR3: CASSQDDQSGTGYNQPQHF
size: few; D: TRBD1; J: TRBJ1-2; V: TRBV6-5; DNA: TGTGCCAGCAGTTCCCCAGGCCAGGGGGCTGCGAGCTACACCTTC; CDR3: CASSSPGQGAASYTF
size: .; D: .; J: TRBJ2-1; V: TRBV20-1; DNA: TGCAGTGCTAGAGGGGGTATGGTAATCGATGAGCAGTTCTTC; CDR3: CSARGGMVIDEQFF
size: .; D: TRBD1; J: TRBJ1-5; V: TRBV6-5; DNA: TGTGCCAGCAGTTACTCGACAGGGGCCCAGCCCCAGCATTTT; CDR3: CASSYSTGAQPQHF
size: .; D: TRBD1; J: TRBJ2-5; V: TRBV5-1; DNA: TGCGCCAGCAGCGGAAATACAGGGGGTCAAGAGACCCAGTACTTC; CDR3: CASSGNTGGQETQYF
size: .; D: .; J: TRBJ2-5; V: TRBV6-2/TRBV6-3; DNA: TGTGCCAGCAGTTACTCTACCGGATTGTACCAAGAGACCCAGTACTTC; CDR3: CASSYSTGLYQETQYF
size: few; D: TRBD2; J: TRBJ2-1; V: TRBV24-1; DNA: TGTGCCACCAGTGATTGGGGGGGAACGGCCTACAATGAGCAGTTCTTC; CDR3: CATSDWGGTAYNEQFF
size: .; D: .; J: TRBJ2-7; V: TRBV19; DNA: TGTGCCAGTAGGCCGACCGGGACAACACGCTCCTACGAGCAGTACTTC; CDR3: CASRPTGTTRSYEQYF
size: .; D: .; J: TRBJ2-1; V: TRBV27; DNA: TGTGCCGGCAGTTTAAGGGCAGGGCCGACCTACAATGAGCAGTTCTTC; CDR3: CAGSLRAGPTYNEQFF
size: .; D: .; J: TRBJ1-1; V: TRBV20-1; DNA: TGCAGTGCTAGTGTGGGGTTTGAAGCTTTCTTT; CDR3: CSASVGFEAFF
size: .; D: .; J: TRBJ1-1; V: TRBV20-1; DNA: TGCAGTGCTCAAGACAGATTATTGAACACTGAAGCTTTCTTT; CDR3: CSAQDRLLNTEAFF
size: .; D: .; J: TRBJ1-6; V: TRBV6-1; DNA: TGTGCCAGCACATACGAGAGGTGGAATTCACCCCTCCACTTT; CDR3: CASTYERWNSPLHF